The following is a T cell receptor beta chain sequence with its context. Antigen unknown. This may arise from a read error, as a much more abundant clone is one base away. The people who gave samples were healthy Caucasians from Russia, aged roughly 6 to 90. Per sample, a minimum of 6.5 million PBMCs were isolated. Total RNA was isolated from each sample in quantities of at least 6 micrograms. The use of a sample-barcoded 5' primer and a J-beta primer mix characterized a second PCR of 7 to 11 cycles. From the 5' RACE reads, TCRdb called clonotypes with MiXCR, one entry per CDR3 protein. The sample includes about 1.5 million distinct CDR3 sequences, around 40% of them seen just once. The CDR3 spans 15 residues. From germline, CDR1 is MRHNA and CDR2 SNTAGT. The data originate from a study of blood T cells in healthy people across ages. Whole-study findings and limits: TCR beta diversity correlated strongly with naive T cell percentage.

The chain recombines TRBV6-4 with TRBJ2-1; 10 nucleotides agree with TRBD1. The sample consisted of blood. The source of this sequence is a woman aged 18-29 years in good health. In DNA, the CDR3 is TGTACCAGCAGTGACGGGACAGGGGAGAACAATGAGCAGTTCTTC. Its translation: CTSSDGTGENNEQFF.